Below, 29 T cell receptor beta chains from the same sample are listed, as sequenced in a study of OX40 agonist ivuxolimab in advanced cancers. TCRdb keeps only in-frame clones here, not all; method: immunoSEQ multiplex PCR. The sample contains about 90,000 clones, around 90% of which appear only once. The material sequenced was CD4+ or CD8+ T cells sorted from blood, taken in a trial of the OX40 agonist ivuxolimab. Every receptor here comes from an adult with an advanced solid tumor such as melanoma, head and neck, liver or kidney cancer.

The V gene is TRBV7-9, the J gene TRBJ2-1; maybe TRBD1 (6 bases). V was shortened by 8 bases and J by 3 bases, with 8 bases between the two germline ends. Germline loops: CDR1 SEHNR, CDR2 FQNEAQ (reference sequence). The length of the CDR3 is 12 residues. CDR3 loop: CASGGLYNEQFF. CDR3 coding DNA: TGTGCCAGCGGGGGCCTCTACAATGAGCAGTTCTTC.

This sequence joins TRBV5-1 and TRBJ2-1; the match to TRBD2 covers 9 bases. This CDR3 spans 18 amino acids. Per the germline V gene, CDR1 is SGHRS and CDR2 is YFSETQ. The V segment lost 4 bases and the J segment 1 base; nucleotides outside the gene matches: 12. CDR3 DNA: TGCGCCAGCAGCCCCGGTGAGCGGGAGGCGGGATCCTACAATGAGCAGTTCTTC. Protein sequence: CASSPGEREAGSYNEQFF.

The chain joins TRBV20-1 to TRBJ2-3, with D tentatively TRBD2 (5 bases). Germline CDR1 and CDR2: DFQATT and SNEGSKA (reference sequence). This CDR3 comprises 11 residues. The CDR3 nucleotides read TGCCGAGCCGTAGAGGGAGATACGCAGTATTTT. Protein product: CRAVEGDTQYF.

This sequence joins TRBV7-2 and TRBJ2-3; TRBD2 might be the D (7 bases). The CDR3 runs 15 residues. CDR1 is SGHTA, CDR2 FQGNSA, per germline. With 5 bases removed from V and 8 bases from J, the gap between germline ends came to 20 bases. CDR3 DNA: TGTGCCAGCAGCCCGGGGGGCGGGGGACGGGGTACGCAGTATTTT. Amino acids: CASSPGGGGRGTQYF.

This chain uses TRBV7-3 with TRBJ1-4; the D gene is possibly TRBD1 (5 bases). The germline V gene has CDR1 SGHTA and CDR2 FQGTGA. This CDR3 is 15 amino acids long. Between the trimmed V and J ends, which lost 2 bases and 5 bases, there was a span of 12 bases. As DNA, the CDR3 is TGTGCCAGCAGCTTAGCTGGGACGGCGAATGAAAAACTGTTTTTT. It yields the protein CASSLAGTANEKLFF.

V and J are TRBV6-1 and TRBJ2-5; 7 bases fit TRBD1. The germline V gene has CDR1 MNHNS and CDR2 SASEGT. After removal of 1 base from V and 4 bases from J, the junction contained 3 bases not matched to a gene. CDR3 length equals 14 residues. As DNA, the CDR3 is TGTGCCAGCAGTGAAGAACAGGGGAGAGAGACCCAGTACTTC. The encoded protein is CASSEEQGRETQYF.

The CDR3 region is CASSRQTDRFTGQNEQFF. For the CDR3, the DNA is TGTGCCAGCAGCCGCCAAACTGACAGGTTTACGGGGCAAAATGAGCAGTTCTTC. The chain has TRBV5-6 and TRBJ2-1, with D possibly TRBD1 on 6 matching bases. Trimming removed 4 bases from V and 7 bases from J, with 27 bases in between. The length of the CDR3 is 18 residues. CDR1 and CDR2 (germline): SGHDT, YYEEEE. Looking up the rest from reference TRBV5-6 and TRBJ2-1 gives the full variable domain: DAGVTQSPTHLIKTRGQQVTLRCSPKSGHDTVSWYQQALGQGPQFIFQYYEEEERQRGNFPDRFSGHQFPNYSSELNVNALLLGDSALYLCASSRQTDRFTGQNEQFFGPGTRLTVL.

The rearrangement uses TRBV5-4 and TRBJ2-7, with a weak D call TRBD2 (5 bases). The CDR3 is made up of 17 amino acids. The V gene lost 4 bases and the J gene lost 2 bases, with 22 bases spanning the gap. The germline CDR1 and CDR2 sequences are SGHNT and YYREEE (reference sequence). The chain's CDR3 is CASSAVVGANLPYEQYF. CDR3 nucleotide sequence: TGTGCCAGCAGCGCGGTGGTGGGAGCAAATTTGCCCTACGAGCAGTACTTC.

V usage is TRBV2 and J usage is TRBJ2-4; D may be TRBD1 or TRBD2 (5 bases each). The CDR3 is 16 amino acids. The V and J ends lost 6 bases and 9 bases respectively, with 24 bases between them. Germline V CDR1 and CDR2: SNHLY, FYNNEI. DNA of the CDR3: TGTGCCAGCAGCCCACTTCGGGGCAGCCGGAATTCCATTCAGTACTTC. This sequence encodes CASSPLRGSRNSIQYF. The full variable domain, with the rest looked up from reference TRBV2 and TRBJ2-4, is EPEVTQTPSHQVTQMGQEVILRCVPISNHLYFYWYRQILGQKVEFLVSFYNNEISEKSEIFDDQFSVERPDGSNFTLKIRSTKLEDSAMYFCASSPLRGSRNSIQYFGAGTRLSVL.

The rearrangement joins TRBV9 to TRBJ1-2; D not certain. There are 13 residues in the CDR3. Per germline, CDR1 SGDLS and CDR2 YYNGEE. The germline V and J ends were trimmed by 2 bases and 4 bases, with 9 bases remaining between them. CDR3 residues: CASSVDTSYGYTF. Here the CDR3 DNA reads TGTGCCAGCAGCGTCGACACAAGCTATGGCTACACCTTC.

The V gene is TRBV5-1, the J gene TRBJ1-4; 9 positions agree with TRBD1. The CDR3 length is 15 residues. Germline trimming cut 0 bases from V and 6 bases from J; bases unmatched to any gene: 3. CDR1 SGHRS and CDR2 YFSETQ come from the germline V gene. The CDR3 DNA reads TGCGCCAGCAGCTTGGCGGGACAGGGTGATGAAAAACTGTTTTTT. Encoded protein: CASSLAGQGDEKLFF.

The chain has TRBV6-6 and TRBJ2-1; 11 nucleotides match TRBD1. The CDR3 runs 15 residues. CDR1 is MNHNY and CDR2 is SVGAGI in the germline V gene (reference sequence). The V and J ends lost 5 bases and 8 bases, in that order; junction bases with no gene match: 8. CDR3 amino acids: CASSPRDRGKYEQFF. The CDR3 DNA is TGTGCCAGCAGTCCCCGGGACAGGGGGAAATATGAGCAGTTCTTC.

The chain carries TRBV7-8 and TRBJ1-6, with TRBD1 as a possible D gene (6 bases). This CDR3 spans 17 amino acids. Trimming stripped 5 bases from V and 9 bases from J, with 23 bases between. Germline V CDR1 and CDR2: SGHVS, FQNEAQ. CDR3 in DNA: TGTGCCAGCAGCCCCACACGGGGGCGAGTGGGGAGTTCACCCCTCCACTTT. Translation gives CASSPTRGRVGSSPLHF.

This clone was seen once. This chain joins TRBV19 and TRBJ2-6; 10 nucleotides align to TRBD1. The length of the CDR3 is 17 residues. The V gene's germline CDR1 is LNHDA and CDR2 SQIVND (reference sequence). With 5 bases clipped from V and 3 bases from J, the junction kept 7 bases outside the gene matches. In DNA form, the CDR3 reads TGTGCCAGTAGTCCAAGACAGGGGGCGCGTGGGGCCAACGTCCTGACTTTC. It specifies CASSPRQGARGANVLTF.

This clone has a single count. V is TRBV28 and J is TRBJ2-1; 10 nucleotides match TRBD1. The germline CDR1 and CDR2 sequences are MDHEN and SYDVKM. V lost 7 bases, J lost 7 bases, and 10 bases stayed unmatched. The CDR3 has 15 amino acids. Here the CDR3 DNA reads TGTGCCAGCAATCAGTTGGGACAGGGGAATAATGAGCAGTTCTTC. Amino acids: CASNQLGQGNNEQFF.

The chain joins TRBV6-1 to TRBJ1-6; D not resolved. V was shortened by 5 bases and J by 6 bases, with 8 bases between the two germline ends. CDR3 size: 13 residues. Per germline, CDR1 MNHNS and CDR2 SASEGT. The CDR3, as DNA: TGTGCCAGCAGTTGGGGTGGTAATTCACCCCTCCACTTT. Translating it yields CASSWGGNSPLHF.

This chain connects TRBV6-1 to TRBJ2-6, with D hard to call. This CDR3 comprises 13 residues. CDR1 MNHNS and CDR2 SASEGT come from the germline V gene. The CDR3 loop reads CAQGLSGANVLTF. The CDR3 nucleotides are TGTGCTCAAGGGCTCTCTGGGGCCAACGTCCTGACTTTC.

The chain uses TRBV5-4 and TRBJ2-2; D call uncertain. The germline V gene encodes CDR1 SGHNT and CDR2 YYREEE (reference sequence). The V end lost 4 bases, the J end lost 6 bases, and 19 bases lay between the germline ends. This CDR3 is 16 amino acids long. The CDR3 sequence is CASSDGRNPTPGELFF. CDR3 coding DNA: TGTGCCAGCAGCGACGGAAGGAACCCAACCCCCGGGGAGCTGTTTTTT. The full variable domain, its missing parts supplied by reference TRBV5-4 and TRBJ2-2, is ETGVTQSPTHLIKTRGQQVTLRCSSQSGHNTVSWYQQALGQGPQFIFQYYREEENGRGNFPPRFSGLQFPNYSSELNVNALELDDSALYLCASSDGRNPTPGELFFGEGSRLTVL.

The genes are TRBV30 and TRBJ2-3; 14 nucleotides match TRBD2. V shed 2 bases and J 1 base; nucleotides not matched to a gene: 8. Germline lookup yields CDR1 GTSNPN and CDR2 SVGIG (reference sequence). The CDR3 runs to 18 residues. The CDR3 coding sequence is TGTGCCTGGAGTCAAGGGACTAGCGGGAGCGGGGGCACAGATACGCAGTATTTT. Protein product: CAWSQGTSGSGGTDTQYF.

The chain combines TRBV4-2 with TRBJ2-2; D may be TRBD1 (6 bases). Germline CDR1 reads LGHNA; CDR2 reads YNFKEQ. The V and J ends lost 3 bases and 1 base respectively, with 12 bases between them. The CDR3 extends over 16 amino acids. The CDR3 DNA reads TGTGCCAGCAGCCAGCTACCGGGACAGAACACCGGGGAGCTGTTTTTT. Its translation: CASSQLPGQNTGELFF.

A few counts support this clone. The chain recombines TRBV19 with TRBJ1-3; D gene unclear. The CDR3 covers 16 residues. Trimming shortened V by 5 bases and J by 5 bases, and 19 bases separated the two germline ends. Germline V lookup: CDR1 LNHDA, CDR2 SQIVND (reference sequence). CDR3 nucleotides: TGTGCCAGTAGTCCGACCCTCACCTCAGGCCGAAACACCATATATTTT. Protein sequence: CASSPTLTSGRNTIYF.

This clone appeared once. The chain joins TRBV5-1 to TRBJ1-4; D gene uncertain. The CDR3 runs to 14 residues. Germline CDR1 SGHRS, CDR2 YFSETQ. Trimming pared 0 bases from V and 3 bases from J, leaving 6 bases between. The CDR3 DNA follows: TGCGCCAGCAGCTTGGACACTCCTAATGAAAAACTGTTTTTT. Encoded protein: CASSLDTPNEKLFF.

The gene calls are TRBV6-5 and TRBJ1-4, with a possible D match to TRBD1 (6 bases). The germline CDR1 and CDR2 sequences are MNHEY and SVGAGI. The CDR3 is made up of 15 amino acids. Trimming pared 6 bases from V and 3 bases from J, leaving 14 bases between. CDR3 sequence: CASRLQGQANEKLFF. The CDR3 DNA reads TGTGCCAGCAGGCTACAGGGCCAAGCTAATGAAAAACTGTTTTTT.

This chain joins TRBV6-5 and TRBJ1-1; D is unclear. The CDR3 spans 11 residues. Germline V lookup: CDR1 MNHEY, CDR2 SVGAGI. Trimming took off 9 bases at V and 1 base at J, with 6 bases between the two ends. The CDR3: CASEQNTEAFF. In DNA, the CDR3 is TGTGCCAGTGAACAGAACACTGAAGCTTTCTTT.

This chain links TRBV18 with TRBJ1-4, with D tentatively TRBD1 (5 bases). This CDR3 is built from 15 residues. V lost 5 bases and J lost 8, with 18 bases in between. Germline loops: CDR1 KGHSH, CDR2 LQKENI. The CDR3 loop is CASSETAGMGEKLFF. The CDR3 DNA follows: TGTGCCAGCTCAGAGACAGCCGGCATGGGCGAAAAACTGTTTTTT.

The J gene is TRBJ2-3, the V gene TRBV29-1; D is undetermined. The ends were cut back, 4 bases at V and 4 bases at J, with 12 bases in the middle. Germline CDR1 SQVTM, CDR2 ANQGSEA. This CDR3 has 13 residues. In DNA, the CDR3 is TGCAGCGTTGGGGTTTCTACGGCAGATACGCAGTATTTT. Its translation: CSVGVSTADTQYF.

This chain uses TRBV29-1 with TRBJ1-4; D remains unclear. CDR3 size: 14 residues. The V end was cut by 0 bases, the J end by 4 bases, with 9 bases between. In germline, CDR1 is SQVTM, CDR2 ANQGSEA. The CDR3 DNA reads TGCAGCGTTGAAGATCGGGCGGTTAATGAAAAACTGTTTTTT. It specifies CSVEDRAVNEKLFF. Combining the CDR3 with reference TRBV29-1 and TRBJ1-4 gives the whole variable domain SAVISQKPSRDICQRGTSLTIQCQVDSQVTMMFWYRQQPGQSLTLIATANQGSEATYESGFVIDKFPISRPNLTFSTLTVSNMSPEDSSIYLCSVEDRAVNEKLFFGSGTQLSVL.

The genes are TRBV9 and TRBJ2-1, with 8 bases lining up with TRBD2. V shed 5 bases and J 10 bases; nucleotides not matched to a gene: 17. This CDR3 contains 16 residues. The germline CDR1 and CDR2 sequences are SGDLS and YYNGEE. The CDR3 loop reads CASSIPVTSVPTEQFF. The CDR3 DNA follows: TGTGCCAGCAGTATTCCGGTGACTAGCGTACCTACGGAGCAGTTCTTC.

V is TRBV6-1 and J is TRBJ2-1; the D gene could be TRBD1 or TRBD2 (6 bases each). CDR3 length: 12 amino acids. The germline gives CDR1 MNHNS, CDR2 SASEGT. Between the trimmed V and J ends, which lost 0 bases and 12 bases, there was a span of 9 bases. Here the CDR3 reads CASSEAGGPQFF. For the CDR3, the DNA is TGTGCCAGCAGTGAAGCGGGGGGCCCGCAGTTCTTC.